This passage covers 9 T cell receptor beta chains from one sample sequenced in a study of T cells after yellow fever vaccination. TCRdb re-analysed the 5' RACE reads in MiXCR, keeping a single row per CDR3 protein. The sample has a few hundred thousand distinct CDR3 sequences, 15% to 20% seen once. Sequences were derived from PBMCs, sampled 15 days after the yellow fever booster vaccination. The receptor source for this set is a man younger than 40 who received the YFV17D yellow fever vaccine.

The chain joins TRBV29-1 to TRBJ2-7, with 11 bases that match TRBD1. Trimming took 7 bases from V and 5 from J; bases not matched to a gene: 7. CDR1 is SQVTM, CDR2 ANQGSEA, per germline. The CDR3 spans 13 residues. The CDR3 loop is CSARTGGVDEQYF. CDR3 DNA: TGCAGCGCTAGGACAGGGGGCGTCGACGAGCAGTACTTC.

This sequence joins TRBV7-9 and TRBJ2-3, with D maybe TRBD1 (5 bases). The CDR3 is made up of 12 amino acids. Germline V gene data show CDR1 as SEHNR and CDR2 as FQNEAQ (reference sequence). V lost 5 bases, J lost 8 bases, and 11 bases lay in between. In DNA form, the CDR3 reads TGTGCCAGCAGCCCCTCAGGGCCTACGCAGTATTTT. It translates to CASSPSGPTQYF.

The gene calls are TRBV4-3 and TRBJ1-2; 7 nucleotides agree with TRBD1. The V and J ends lost 0 bases and 3 bases, in that order; junction bases with no gene match: 4. Looked up from germline, CDR1 is LGHNA and CDR2 is YSLEER. The CDR3 is 15 amino acids. This CDR3 reads CASSQEGGTDYGYTF. Here the CDR3 DNA reads TGCGCCAGCAGCCAAGAAGGGGGCACTGACTATGGCTACACCTTC.

The chain uses TRBV29-1 and TRBJ2-1, with TRBD2 matching 14 bases. The CDR3 has 20 residues. Trimming cost V 2 bases and J 0 bases; bases outside gene matches: 12. CDR1 is SQVTM, CDR2 ANQGSEA, per germline. In nucleotides, the CDR3 is TGCAGCGTTGAATACCCGGGACTAGCGGGAGTCCCGCGCTCCTACAATGAGCAGTTCTTC. This sequence encodes CSVEYPGLAGVPRSYNEQFF.

This clonotype has just a few counts. V gene TRBV4-3 combines with J gene TRBJ2-5, with D possibly matching TRBD2 (6 bases). In germline, CDR1 is LGHNA, CDR2 YSLEER. The CDR3 covers 15 residues. Between the trimmed V and J ends, which lost 0 bases and 4 bases, there was a span of 12 bases. This CDR3 is CASSQDQLARETQYF. CDR3 in DNA: TGCGCCAGCAGCCAAGATCAACTAGCCCGAGAGACCCAGTACTTC.

J is TRBJ2-5 and V is TRBV14, with D unresolved. There are 16 residues in the CDR3. Germline V lookup: CDR1 SGHDN, CDR2 FVKESK. V gave up 4 bases and J gave up 0 bases, with 15 bases separating them. CDR3 region: CASSRNKGWYQETQYF. The CDR3 DNA is TGTGCCAGCAGCCGCAACAAGGGATGGTACCAAGAGACCCAGTACTTC.

This chain uses TRBV10-3 with TRBJ2-1, with a tentative D call TRBD1 (6 bases). The CDR3 loop spans 14 amino acids. Germline values: CDR1 ENHRY, CDR2 SYGVKD. Trimming pared 2 bases from V and 6 bases from J, leaving 11 bases between. The CDR3 DNA sequence: TGTGCCATCAGTGAGAGTGACAGGCCCAATGAGCAGTTCTTC. Amino acid sequence: CAISESDRPNEQFF.

This clonotype has only a few counts. This chain uses TRBV7-2 with TRBJ2-7, with D possibly matching TRBD1 (6 bases). Trimming cost V 2 bases and J 5 bases, with 10 bases left between them. CDR1 is SGHTA and CDR2 is FQGNSA in the germline V gene. The CDR3 has 13 amino acids. The CDR3 here is CASSLFSGDEQYF. In nucleotides, the CDR3 is TGTGCCAGCAGCTTATTCTCAGGGGACGAGCAGTACTTC.

The CDR3 sequence: CSAPFGGNYEQYF. CDR3 coding DNA: TGCAGTGCCCCTTTCGGAGGGAACTACGAGCAGTACTTC. The rearrangement links TRBV20-1 to TRBJ2-7; tentatively, D is TRBD2 (6 bases). Trimming pared 6 bases from V and 3 bases from J, leaving 15 bases between. CDR1 is DFQATT, CDR2 SNEGSKA, per germline (reference sequence). The CDR3 is made up of 13 amino acids.